This T cell receptor (beta chain) was sequenced in a study of beta chain features in type 1 diabetes. The study reverse transcribed the entire isolated RNA, so it sequenced expressed TCRB transcripts. The assay was immunoSEQ multiplex PCR, and TCRdb's table has in-frame clones only and misses some. This table holds 250,000 or so clones, about 70% found once. Sequencing was carried out using naive CD4+ T cells from blood. The TCR comes from a young man in good health.

CDR3 sequence reads: CASRFGTDYEQYF. CDR3 sequence (DNA): TGTGCCAGCAGATTCGGGACAGACTACGAGCAGTACTTC. The chain has TRBV4-2 and TRBJ2-7; 7 nucleotides agree with TRBD1. This CDR3 contains 13 residues. Germline CDR1 and CDR2: LGHNA and YNFKEQ. The V segment lost 6 bases and the J segment 3 bases; nucleotides outside the gene matches: 5.